One and the same sample provided the 8 T cell receptor beta chains below, sequenced in a study of cytomegalovirus exposure and HLA in healthy donors. A multiplex PCR was run with 60 Vbeta primers and 13 Jbeta primers. Sequencing was performed with immunoSEQ multiplex PCR; in TCRdb, only in-frame clones are kept and a portion is missing. The table includes about 190,000 clones, almost 80% detected once. The sample taken for sequencing was PBMCs. Receptors originate from a woman aged 18-30 years in good health and CMV-seronegative.

V gene TRBV19 combines with J gene TRBJ2-7, with 7 bases identical to TRBD1. J gave up 4 bases and V 4 bases, and 4 bases lay outside the gene matches. The CDR3 covers 13 residues. Germline CDR1 and CDR2: LNHDA and SQIVND (reference sequence). The CDR3: CASSTGQTYEQYF. For the CDR3, the DNA is TGTGCCAGTAGTACGGGACAGACGTACGAGCAGTACTTC.

The V gene is TRBV6-1, the J gene TRBJ1-1; unclear D gene. The CDR3 spans 13 residues. V lost 5 bases and J lost 4, with 11 bases in between. The V gene's germline CDR1 is MNHNS and CDR2 SASEGT. The CDR3 here is CASSSTLTTEAFF. CDR3 nucleotide sequence: TGTGCCAGCAGTTCGACACTTACCACTGAAGCTTTCTTT.

Here the CDR3 DNA reads TGCGCCAGCAGCCTGGCCGGGGTTGGGGCCAACGTCCTGACTTTC. It yields the protein CASSLAGVGANVLTF. V is TRBV4-3 and J is TRBJ2-6; TRBD2 is a possible D gene (5 bases). Trimming left V 4 bases short and J 3 bases short, with 10 bases between. The germline gives CDR1 LGHNA, CDR2 YSLEER. The CDR3 loop spans 15 amino acids.

The chain uses TRBV5-1 and TRBJ2-3; the match to TRBD2 covers 8 bases. Looked up from germline, CDR1 is SGHRS and CDR2 is YFSETQ. Trimming took 3 bases from V and 0 from J; bases not matched to a gene: 12. This CDR3 comprises 18 residues. CDR3 amino acids: CASSSRAGGTSSTDTQYF. CDR3 nucleotide sequence: TGCGCCAGCAGCTCAAGGGCGGGGGGAACTTCTAGCACAGATACGCAGTATTTT. The whole variable domain, filled in from reference TRBV5-1 and TRBJ2-3, reads KAGVTQTPRYLIKTRGQQVTLSCSPISGHRSVSWYQQTPGQGLQFLFEYFSETQRNKGNFPGRFSGRQFSNSRSEMNVSTLELGDSALYLCASSSRAGGTSSTDTQYFGPGTRLTVL.

The chain uses TRBV20-1 and TRBJ2-5; D is ambiguous. The DNA matches TRBJ2-7 better at its end, which makes the J call doubtful. The CDR3 runs 11 residues. Germline values: CDR1 DFQATT, CDR2 SNEGSKA (reference sequence). DNA for the CDR3: TGCAGTGCTCAGGTGCGTCTCGAGCAGTACTTC. Protein: CSAQVRLEQYF.

The genes are TRBV27 and TRBJ2-5, with TRBD1 matching 7 bases. This CDR3 is built from 15 residues. Germline assignment: CDR1 MNHEY and CDR2 SMNVEV (reference sequence). V lost 1 base, J lost 2 bases, and 4 bases stayed unmatched. CDR3 sequence reads: CASSLFYRGQETQYF. CDR3 bases: TGTGCCAGCAGTTTATTCTACAGGGGTCAAGAGACCCAGTACTTC.

The chain has TRBV30 and TRBJ1-3, with 8 bases aligning to TRBD1. The V gene end was trimmed by 5 bases and the J gene end by 8 bases; junction bases not matched to a gene: 5. The germline V gene encodes CDR1 GTSNPN and CDR2 SVGIG (reference sequence). This CDR3 is 12 amino acids long. The CDR3 sequence is CAWDRGGDTIYF. CDR3 sequence (DNA): TGTGCCTGGGACAGGGGTGGTGACACCATATATTTT.

This chain joins TRBV23-1 and TRBJ1-3; D is ambiguous. TRBV23-1 is known as an ORF, though its function is uncertain. This CDR3 contains 14 residues. V lost 2 bases, J lost 1 base, and 6 bases lay in between. The CDR3 reads CASSQGPSGNTIYF. DNA for the CDR3: TGCGCCAGCAGTCAAGGCCCTTCTGGAAACACCATATATTTT.